This TCR beta chain was identified during a study of T cell repertoires in cytomegalovirus infection. Whole-study results and caveats: Ex vivo responses were dominated by HLA-C-restricted CMV-specific TCR beta clonotypes.

TCRdb reprocessed the reads via MiXCR and lists one record per CDR3 protein. The sample lists 900,000 to 950,000 distinct CDR3 sequences, roughly 30% occurring once. As to this clonotype: The target antigen is unknown.

This CDR3 contains 13 residues. V lost 1 base to trimming and J lost 8 bases, with 11 bases between them. The germline gives CDR1 MGHRA, CDR2 YSYEKL. The specimen was cultured CD8+ T cells from PBMCs, collected from culture after CMV antigen stimulation. The receptor was isolated from a human donor in good health (CMV status not recorded). Some clones in this sample may be carry-over from other donors' samples. The chain joins TRBV4-1 to TRBJ1-2, with a weak D call TRBD1 (6 bases). This CDR3 reads CASSQAPGAGYTF. CDR3 nucleotides: TGCGCCAGCAGCCAAGCCCCGGGGGCCGGCTACACCTTC.